This T cell receptor beta chain was obtained from a study of T cells in Graves' hyperthyroidism and ophthalmopathy. Study summary: Peripheral blood collection took place at initial diagnosis, before any treatment.

RNA transcripts were the template for amplifying TCR beta CDR3 regions. The TCR CDR3 first-round RT-PCR relied on the HTBI primer set. TCRdb reanalysed the multiplex PCR reads using MiXCR and keeps one entry per CDR3 protein. The repertoire includes approximately 520,000 distinct CDR3 sequences, roughly a quarter of them detected once, and 10% to 12% sits in the top ten. Deletions cut 2 bases from V and 4 bases from J, with 6 bases between. Per the germline V gene, CDR1 is MNHEY and CDR2 is SVGAGI. This CDR3 has 12 residues. The sequenced sample was blood. The rearrangement links TRBV6-5 to TRBJ2-7; D uncertain. The TCR was taken from a woman in her thirties with Graves' ophthalmopathy. The CDR3 DNA follows: TGTGCCAGCAGTTACAACGGTTACGAGCAGTACTTC. It is translated as CASSYNGYEQYF.